The 30 T cell receptor beta chains presented below share a single source sample, sequenced in a study of OX40 agonist ivuxolimab in advanced cancers. Data came from immunoSEQ multiplex PCR; TCRdb stores just in-frame clones and leaves some out. The sample contains 37,000 or so clones, roughly 82% of which appear only once. The input for sequencing was CD4+ or CD8+ T cells sorted from blood, taken in a trial of the OX40 agonist ivuxolimab. The source of these receptors is an adult with an advanced solid tumor such as melanoma, head and neck, liver or kidney cancer.

The chain employs TRBV7-2 and TRBJ1-2; tentative D call: TRBD1 (5 bases). In germline, CDR1 is SGHTA, CDR2 FQGNSA. Trimming cost V 4 bases and J 7 bases, with 19 bases left between them. The CDR3 has 15 amino acids. CDR3 DNA sequence: TGTGCCAGCAGCTCGTACACAGAGGGGTTGAGTGGCTACACCTTC. Protein: CASSSYTEGLSGYTF.

The CDR3 sequence is CASSLTGGNTEAFF. CDR3 nucleotide sequence: TGTGCCAGCAGCTTAACGGGGGGGAACACTGAAGCTTTCTTT. The chain has TRBV7-3 and TRBJ1-1; D possibly corresponds to TRBD1 (5 bases). This CDR3 is built from 14 residues. Germline-derived CDR1 and CDR2 are SGHTA and FQGTGA. Trimming pared 0 bases from V and 1 base from J, leaving 6 bases between.

The chain has TRBV1 and TRBJ1-1; the table gives TRBD1 as D, unverified against the DNA. TRBV1 is reported as a pseudogene. This CDR3 is 15 amino acids long. CDR3 sequence (DNA): TGCACCAGCAGCGGGTTCGGGACAACGAACACTGAAGCTTTCTTT. Protein sequence: CTSSGFGTTNTEAFF.

Only one count was recorded for this clone. J is TRBJ2-5 and V is TRBV18; D possibly matches TRBD1 or TRBD2 (7 bases each). The CDR3 extends over 16 amino acids. Deletions cut 3 bases from V and 7 bases from J, with 21 bases between. Germline CDR1 is KGHSH and CDR2 is LQKENI. The CDR3 region has the DNA TGTGCCAGCTCACCGCGGCAGGGGGGGACAAGATGGACCCAGTACTTC. This translates into CASSPRQGGTRWTQYF.

The rearrangement links TRBV7-2 to TRBJ2-7, with TRBD2 matching 8 bases. The CDR3 length is 15 residues. The ends lost 1 base at V and 2 bases at J; junction bases unmatched: 4. Germline lookup yields CDR1 SGHTA and CDR2 FQGNSA. CDR3 nucleotide sequence: TGTGCCAGCAGCTTAGAGCGGGGGCCGACCTACGAGCAGTACTTC. Residues: CASSLERGPTYEQYF. The full variable domain, rest sourced from reference TRBV7-2 and TRBJ2-7, is GAGVSQSPSNKVTEKGKDVELRCDPISGHTALYWYRQSLGQGLEFLIYFQGNSAPDKSGLPSDRFSAERTGGSVSTLTIQRTQQEDSAVYLCASSLERGPTYEQYFGPGTRLTVT.

The gene calls are TRBV7-2 and TRBJ1-6, with a tentative D call TRBD1 (6 bases). Trimming removed 5 bases at V and 10 bases at J, with 18 bases between. Germline CDR1 reads SGHTA; CDR2 reads FQGNSA. CDR3 size: 15 residues. In nucleotides, the CDR3 is TGTGCCAGCAGCCCAAATGGGGGGGCAGTCTCACCCCTCCACTTT. Protein sequence: CASSPNGGAVSPLHF.

The V gene is TRBV19, the J gene TRBJ1-2; the match to TRBD1 covers 9 bases. Germline CDR1 and CDR2: LNHDA and SQIVND (reference sequence). The CDR3 runs to 14 residues. The trim removed 5 bases at V and 8 bases at J, leaving 9 bases unmatched. CDR3 in DNA: TGTGCCAGTAGTCCGGACAGGGGTGTGAGGGGCTACACCTTC. Translation: CASSPDRGVRGYTF.

The chain employs TRBV10-3 and TRBJ2-5; possible D gene TRBD1, 6 bases. This CDR3 has 12 residues. In germline, CDR1 is ENHRY, CDR2 SYGVKD. V was cut by 4 bases and J by 11 bases, with 14 bases left in between. The CDR3 sequence is CAISAGVGEQYF. Here the CDR3 DNA reads TGTGCCATCAGTGCAGGGGTGGGGGAGCAGTACTTC.

The sample holds one count of this clone. The chain links TRBV5-1 to TRBJ2-3; 13 bases fit TRBD2. Looked up from germline, CDR1 is SGHRS and CDR2 is YFSETQ. Losses at the gene ends were 4 bases for V and 4 bases for J; bases not matched to a gene: 6. There are 16 residues in the CDR3. CDR3 sequence reads: CASSNGLAGVSDTQYF. The DNA of the CDR3 is TGCGCCAGCAGCAACGGACTAGCGGGGGTATCAGATACGCAGTATTTT.

This chain uses TRBV7-2 with TRBJ2-7, with 7 bases lining up with TRBD1. The CDR3 sequence is 14 residues long. Trimming removed 0 bases from V and 2 bases from J; junction bases left unmatched: 1. The germline gives CDR1 SGHTA, CDR2 FQGNSA. CDR3: CASSLAGQPYEQYF. CDR3 sequence (DNA): TGTGCCAGCAGCTTAGCGGGACAGCCCTACGAGCAGTACTTC.

The chain combines TRBV7-2 with TRBJ2-3; D gene ambiguous. CDR3 size: 12 residues. Germline assignment: CDR1 SGHTA and CDR2 FQGNSA. V lost 3 bases and J 6 bases, leaving 7 bases between the germline ends. In nucleotides, the CDR3 is TGTGCCAGCAGCTTTAATAGCGATACGCAGTATTTT. It codes for CASSFNSDTQYF.

The chain uses TRBV5-1 and TRBJ2-3, with no clear D. The V gene lost 0 bases and the J gene lost 2 bases, with 10 bases spanning the gap. The CDR3 runs 15 residues. Germline V gene sequence: CDR1 SGHRS, CDR2 YFSETQ. This CDR3 reads CASSLVDKVTDTQYF. CDR3 coding DNA: TGCGCCAGCAGCTTGGTAGATAAGGTCACAGATACGCAGTATTTT.

The chain is built from TRBV19 and TRBJ2-2; D unclear. V lost 4 bases to trimming and J lost 4 bases, with 13 bases between them. The CDR3 covers 15 residues. Germline-derived CDR1 and CDR2 are LNHDA and SQIVND (reference sequence). The CDR3 loop reads CASSRARESTGELFF. The CDR3 DNA sequence: TGTGCCAGTAGTAGAGCGAGAGAGTCCACCGGGGAGCTGTTTTTT.

This sequence joins TRBV18 and TRBJ2-3, with 12 bases aligning to TRBD2. This CDR3 has 19 residues. Germline CDR1 reads KGHSH; CDR2 reads LQKENI. V was clipped by 2 bases and J by 4 bases; unmatched bases: 13. The CDR3, as DNA: TGTGCCAGCTCACCAAGCACCCTAGCGGGGGGGCTGGGCGCAGATACGCAGTATTTT. Protein: CASSPSTLAGGLGADTQYF.

In this sample, this clone turned up a few times. V is TRBV6-1 and J is TRBJ2-4, with TRBD2 matching 7 bases. The junction had 4 bases not matched to a gene; V was cut back by 2 bases and J by 6 bases. The germline V gene encodes CDR1 MNHNS and CDR2 SASEGT. The CDR3 spans 14 residues. The CDR3 region is CASSELAGVNIQYF. The CDR3 DNA is TGTGCCAGCAGTGAACTCGCGGGGGTAAACATTCAGTACTTC.

The V gene is TRBV2, the J gene TRBJ2-3; D is tentatively TRBD1 or TRBD2 (5 bases each). The ends were cut back, 3 bases at V and 5 bases at J, with 18 bases in the middle. There are 16 residues in the CDR3. Germline-derived CDR1 and CDR2 are SNHLY and FYNNEI. The CDR3 spells CASSDSSYRRGDTQYF. For the CDR3, the DNA is TGTGCCAGCAGTGATTCTAGCTACCGTAGGGGAGATACGCAGTATTTT.

This clone was counted between two and nine times. The chain employs TRBV27 and TRBJ2-3; TRBD1 matches at 12 bases. Looked up from germline, CDR1 is MNHEY and CDR2 is SMNVEV (reference sequence). The CDR3 loop spans 16 amino acids. Unmatched junction bases numbered 7, after V lost 5 bases and J lost 4 bases. CDR3 residues: CASSPSGTGGADTQYF. The CDR3 nucleotides are TGTGCCAGCAGTCCGTCCGGGACAGGGGGCGCAGATACGCAGTATTTT.

The chain joins TRBV6-1 to TRBJ2-1; TRBD2 matches 8 bases. CDR1 is MNHNS, CDR2 SASEGT, per germline. V lost 7 bases, J lost 5 bases, and 10 bases stayed unmatched. The CDR3 covers 15 residues. As DNA, the CDR3 is TGTGCCAGCACTAAAGGACTAGCACCCCACAATGAGCAGTTCTTC. Protein product: CASTKGLAPHNEQFF.

This rearrangement joins TRBV29-1 to TRBJ1-1; 9 nucleotides agree with TRBD1. V shed 6 bases and J 2 bases; nucleotides not matched to a gene: 10. CDR1 and CDR2 from the germline V gene are SQVTM and ANQGSEA. There are 15 residues in the CDR3. CDR3 protein: CSVLRGTGINTEAFF. CDR3 nucleotide sequence: TGCAGCGTCCTTAGGGGGACAGGGATTAACACTGAAGCTTTCTTT.

The chain employs TRBV9 and TRBJ2-1; a weak D match, TRBD2 (5 bases). Germline assignment: CDR1 SGDLS and CDR2 YYNGEE. Trimming took off 0 bases at V and 3 bases at J, with 10 bases between the two ends. The CDR3 is 15 amino acids. The CDR3 bases are TGTGCCAGCAGCGTAGACGGGGAACGCTACAATGAGCAGTTCTTC. Its translation: CASSVDGERYNEQFF.

The chain uses TRBV30 and TRBJ1-2; maybe TRBD1 (5 bases). The CDR3 has 14 amino acids. Germline V gives CDR1 GTSNPN, CDR2 SVGIG (reference sequence). V was trimmed by 2 bases and J by 5 bases, leaving 15 bases between them. The CDR3 nucleotides read TGTGCCTGGAGTCCCGGTGGGGACCTATATGGCTACACCTTC. Protein sequence: CAWSPGGDLYGYTF.

This clone was counted only a few times. The chain is built from TRBV15 and TRBJ2-1; D is tentatively TRBD1 or TRBD2 (5 bases each). Trimming cost V 6 bases and J 2 bases, with 11 bases left between them. Germline V CDR1 and CDR2: LNHNV, YYDKDF (reference sequence). This CDR3 has 14 amino acids. As DNA, the CDR3 is TGTGCCACCAGTCGGGGACGTGCCTACAATGAGCAGTTCTTC. This gives the protein CATSRGRAYNEQFF. Variable domain in full (rest from reference TRBV15 and TRBJ2-1): DAMVIQNPRYQVTQFGKPVTLSCSQTLNHNVMYWYQQKSSQAPKLLFHYYDKDFNNEADTPDNFQSRRPNTSFCFLDIRSPGLGDTAMYLCATSRGRAYNEQFFGPGTRLTVL.

The V gene is TRBV7-8, the J gene TRBJ1-5, with 9 positions matching TRBD1. CDR3 length: 15 residues. V lost 2 bases to trimming and J lost 7 bases; unmatched junction nucleotides: 6. The germline gives CDR1 SGHVS, CDR2 FQNEAQ. The CDR3 coding sequence is TGTGCCAGCAGCTTACTTACAGGGGGCGGACAGCCCCAGCATTTT. Protein sequence: CASSLLTGGGQPQHF. Full variable domain (rest looked up from reference TRBV7-8 and TRBJ1-5): GAGVSQSPRYKVAKRGQDVALRCDPISGHVSLFWYQQALGQGPEFLTYFQNEAQLDKSGLPSDRFFAERPEGSVSTLKIQRTQQEDSAVYLCASSLLTGGGQPQHFGDGTRLSIL.

The chain carries TRBV13 and TRBJ2-5; 7 nucleotides line up with TRBD1. This CDR3 has 15 amino acids. The junction had 8 bases not matched to a gene; V was cut back by 6 bases and J by 1 base. Germline lookup yields CDR1 PRHDT and CDR2 FYEKMQ (reference sequence). For the CDR3, the DNA is TGTGCCAGCAGGGCCCCTAGGGACAGCCAAGAGACCCAGTACTTC. This codes for CASRAPRDSQETQYF.

The J gene is TRBJ2-5, the V gene TRBV7-2, with TRBD2 identical over 10 bases. The CDR3 runs to 15 residues. CDR1 is SGHTA, CDR2 FQGNSA, per germline. Losses at the gene ends were 5 bases for V and 5 bases for J; bases not matched to a gene: 8. DNA of the CDR3: TGTGCCAGCAGCCAAGAAGCGGGGGGGTGGGAGACCCAGTACTTC. This encodes CASSQEAGGWETQYF. Complete variable domain (other parts from reference TRBV7-2 and TRBJ2-5): GAGVSQSPSNKVTEKGKDVELRCDPISGHTALYWYRQSLGQGLEFLIYFQGNSAPDKSGLPSDRFSAERTGGSVSTLTIQRTQQEDSAVYLCASSQEAGGWETQYFGPGTRLLVL.

This clone was seen a handful of times. The V gene is TRBV29-1, the J gene TRBJ2-7, with TRBD2 matching 11 bases. The CDR3 runs 14 residues. Germline assignment: CDR1 SQVTM and CDR2 ANQGSEA. J was trimmed by 0 bases and V by 5 bases; bases with no gene match: 3. The CDR3, as DNA: TGCAGCGTTTCTAGCGGGGGGACCTCCTACGAGCAGTACTTC. This encodes CSVSSGGTSYEQYF.

This clone has only a few counts. This sequence joins TRBV29-1 and TRBJ2-7, with a possible D match to TRBD2 (5 bases). V dropped 7 bases and J dropped 3 bases, with 13 bases sitting between them. This CDR3 has 12 residues. Germline CDR1 reads SQVTM; CDR2 reads ANQGSEA. DNA for the CDR3: TGCAGCGCCGGGGAGAGCAACTACGAGCAGTACTTC. This translates into CSAGESNYEQYF.

Worth noting for this clone: At one boundary the junction diverges from the germline segment, which might be a read error. The rearrangement uses TRBV18 and TRBJ1-2; possible D gene TRBD1, 5 bases. CDR3 length: 15 amino acids. CDR1 and CDR2 (germline): KGHSH, LQKENI. The CDR3: CASAPSGTANYGYTF. The CDR3 bases are TGTGCCAGCGCACCTTCGGGGACCGCTAACTATGGCTACACCTTC.

The V and J genes are TRBV19 and TRBJ1-2; 8 bases are a match to TRBD1. This CDR3 has 14 residues. The V gene's germline CDR1 is LNHDA and CDR2 SQIVND (reference sequence). After removal of 5 bases from V and 5 bases from J, the junction contained 7 bases not matched to a gene. The CDR3 DNA follows: TGTGCCAGTAGTCGGGACAGGACAACTTATGGCTACACCTTC. This gives the protein CASSRDRTTYGYTF.

This clone was picked up one time. The chain carries TRBV10-3 and TRBJ2-5; tentative D call: TRBD1 (5 bases). Trimming pared 10 bases from V and 5 bases from J, leaving 14 bases between. This CDR3 spans 12 amino acids. Germline CDR1 reads ENHRY; CDR2 reads SYGVKD. The chain's CDR3 is CATKGEWETQYF. The CDR3 bases are TGTGCCACAAAAGGGGAATGGGAGACCCAGTACTTC.